Shown below are 19 T cell receptor beta chains from a single sample sequenced in a study of control samples from healthy donors and cancer patients. Sequencing was performed with immunoSEQ multiplex PCR; in TCRdb, only in-frame clones are kept and a portion is missing. The sample holds roughly 130,000 clones; 75% to 95% are singletons and the top ten take 2% to 2.5%. Source material: blood. These receptors were taken from a man younger than 35 in good health.

V usage is TRBV2 and J usage is TRBJ2-2; maybe TRBD1 (5 bases). V dropped 4 bases and J dropped 6 bases, with 12 bases sitting between them. The germline CDR1 and CDR2 sequences are SNHLY and FYNNEI. The CDR3 loop spans 14 amino acids. CDR3 nucleotide sequence: TGTGCCAGCAGTGGCAGGGTTTTTCCCGGGGAGCTGTTTTTT. As protein: CASSGRVFPGELFF.

The gene calls are TRBV12-3 or TRBV12-4 and TRBJ1-5, with unresolved D. The length of the CDR3 is 13 residues. The ends were cut back, 6 bases at V and 2 bases at J, with 8 bases in the middle. CDR3 in amino acids: CASSVWGNQPQHF. The CDR3 bases are TGTGCCAGCAGCGTTTGGGGCAATCAGCCCCAGCATTTT.

For the CDR3, the DNA is TGTGCCAGCAGCTTGTATGAGACAGGGGGCTTCTTAGGTGACTACGAGCAGTACGTC. It codes for CASSLYETGGFLGDYEQYV. This chain connects TRBV5-8 to TRBJ2-7; 10 bases are a match to TRBD1. The V and J ends lost 1 base and 3 bases, in that order; junction bases with no gene match: 16. This CDR3 has 19 amino acids. CDR1 is SGHTS, CDR2 YDEGEE, per germline.

J is TRBJ2-2 and V is TRBV9; D is ambiguous. This CDR3 spans 16 amino acids. Germline-derived CDR1 and CDR2 are SGDLS and YYNGEE. Trimming cost V 0 bases and J 1 base, with 10 bases left between them. The CDR3 here is CASSVATSGNTGELFF. CDR3 nucleotide sequence: TGTGCCAGCAGCGTAGCTACGTCGGGGAACACCGGGGAGCTGTTTTTT.

As DNA, the CDR3 is TGTGCCAGCAGCCCTCCCCTAAACAATGAGCAGTTCTTC. It encodes CASSPPLNNEQFF. The chain links TRBV12-3 or TRBV12-4 to TRBJ2-1; D remains unclear. V gave up 6 bases and J gave up 5 bases, with 11 bases separating them. The CDR3 is 13 residues long.

This chain joins TRBV14 and TRBJ2-3; no reliable D call. Trimming removed 3 bases from V and 0 bases from J, with 10 bases in between. There are 15 residues in the CDR3. Germline V gene sequence: CDR1 SGHDN, CDR2 FVKESK. The CDR3 coding sequence is TGTGCCAGCAGCCAGGGGTTGCGGAGCACAGATACGCAGTATTTT. The encoded protein is CASSQGLRSTDTQYF. Full variable domain (remainder filled in from reference TRBV14 and TRBJ2-3): EAGVTQFPSHSVIEKGQTVTLRCDPISGHDNLYWYRRVMGKEIKFLLHFVKESKQDESGMPNNRFLAERTGGTYSTLKVQPAELEDSGVYFCASSQGLRSTDTQYFGPGTRLTVL.

V is TRBV7-2 and J is TRBJ2-3; a weak D match, TRBD2 (5 bases). Germline values: CDR1 SGHTA, CDR2 FQGNSA. The CDR3 loop spans 16 amino acids. Trimming cost V 5 bases and J 2 bases, with 17 bases left between them. The CDR3 DNA follows: TGTGCCAGCAGCCGTTCCCCGGACTCCCCCACAGATACGCAGTATTTT. This gives the protein CASSRSPDSPTDTQYF.

The chain uses TRBV2 and TRBJ1-4; D is ambiguous. V lost 6 bases, J lost 0 bases, and 8 bases lay in between. The germline V gene has CDR1 SNHLY and CDR2 FYNNEI. The CDR3 loop spans 14 amino acids. CDR3 region: CASSRDSTNEKLFF. DNA of the CDR3: TGTGCCAGCAGCCGAGATTCAACTAATGAAAAACTGTTTTTT.

The V call is TRBV7-9, the J call TRBJ1-2; no reliable D call. The CDR3 has 14 residues. Germline V gives CDR1 SEHNR, CDR2 FQNEAQ (reference sequence). The germline V and J ends were trimmed by 1 base and 1 base, with 7 bases remaining between them. CDR3 in DNA: TGTGCCAGCAGCTTAGAGACGGGTAACTATGGCTACACCTTC. This codes for CASSLETGNYGYTF.

V and J are TRBV27 and TRBJ2-5; 7 bases are a match to TRBD1. V lost 6 bases, J lost 2 bases, and 3 bases stayed unmatched. The germline CDR1 and CDR2 sequences are MNHEY and SMNVEV (reference sequence). This CDR3 has 13 residues. The CDR3 nucleotides are TGTGCCAGCAGCTGGACAGGACAAGAGACCCAGTACTTC. Its protein product is CASSWTGQETQYF.

The chain links TRBV3-1 (or the pseudogene TRBV3-2) to TRBJ1-5; perhaps TRBD1 as D (5 bases). The CDR3 spans 18 residues. V lost 1 base, J lost 0 bases, and 16 bases lay in between. Germline CDR1 reads LGHDT; CDR2 reads YNNKEL (reference sequence). DNA for the CDR3: TGTGCCAGCAGCCAAGCGGGGGACTGGGGTTATAGCAATCAGCCCCAGCATTTT. It encodes CASSQAGDWGYSNQPQHF.

The chain employs TRBV10-3 and TRBJ2-5; 10 bases match TRBD2. CDR1 and CDR2 from the germline V gene are ENHRY and SYGVKD. The CDR3 runs 15 residues. Losses at the gene ends were 6 bases for V and 1 base for J; bases not matched to a gene: 5. CDR3 loop: CAISGSGGGQETQYF. For the CDR3, the DNA is TGTGCCATCAGCGGGAGCGGGGGGGGCCAAGAGACCCAGTACTTC.

The CDR3 protein is CASSAQDEQFF. The CDR3 nucleotides are TGCGCCAGCAGCGCTCAGGATGAGCAGTTCTTC. This chain joins TRBV4-1 and TRBJ2-1; no firm D call. The CDR3 is made up of 11 amino acids. The germline V and J ends were trimmed by 5 bases and 8 bases, with 7 bases remaining between them. Germline values: CDR1 MGHRA, CDR2 YSYEKL.

The rearrangement uses TRBV18 and TRBJ2-7; perhaps D is TRBD1 or TRBD2 (6 bases each). With 0 bases removed from V and 9 bases from J, the gap between germline ends came to 12 bases. This CDR3 spans 13 amino acids. Germline V lookup: CDR1 KGHSH, CDR2 LQKENI. CDR3 protein: CASSPPMGGAQYF. CDR3 DNA: TGTGCCAGCTCACCACCTATGGGGGGCGCGCAGTACTTC.

The J gene is TRBJ1-1, the V gene TRBV25-1; D call uncertain. In germline, CDR1 is MGHDK, CDR2 SYGVNS. Trimming took off 3 bases at V and 1 base at J, with 9 bases between the two ends. This CDR3 is built from 14 residues. The CDR3 spells CASSDGWKNTEAFF. CDR3 bases: TGTGCCAGCAGTGATGGTTGGAAGAACACTGAAGCTTTCTTT.

V gene TRBV12-3 or TRBV12-4 combines with J gene TRBJ1-3, with TRBD1 identical over 8 bases. V gave up 5 bases and J gave up 6 bases; unmatched junction bases: 3. The CDR3 contains 13 residues. Written as DNA, the CDR3 is TGTGCCAGCAGTGGGGACAGGTTAAACACCATATATTTT. It translates to CASSGDRLNTIYF.

The V call is TRBV11-3, the J call TRBJ1-2; the D is unclear. The germline V gene encodes CDR1 SGHNT and CDR2 YENEEA. V shed 5 bases and J shed 0 bases, with 4 bases lying between them. The CDR3 consists of 12 residues. The CDR3 spells CASSATNYGYTF. As DNA, the CDR3 is TGTGCCAGCAGCGCTACTAACTATGGCTACACCTTC.

The chain is built from TRBV7-9 and TRBJ1-5; D is uncertain. The V gene's germline CDR1 is SEHNR and CDR2 FQNEAQ (reference sequence). The germline V and J ends were trimmed by 4 bases and 0 bases, with 1 base remaining between them. This CDR3 is built from 12 residues. The CDR3 protein is CASSYSNQPQHF. The CDR3 DNA reads TGTGCCAGCAGCTATAGCAATCAGCCCCAGCATTTT.

This chain uses TRBV6-5 with TRBJ1-2; TRBD1 aligns across 9 bases. V was clipped by 6 bases and J by 3 bases; unmatched bases: 8. The CDR3 contains 15 residues. Germline CDR1 and CDR2: MNHEY and SVGAGI. This CDR3 is CASSQLTGGYYGYTF. For the CDR3, the DNA is TGTGCCAGCAGCCAATTGACAGGGGGATACTATGGCTACACCTTC.